The clone carrying this T cell receptor (beta chain) was recorded once. Its antigen is still unknown. The sample is drawn from a study of vaccination and CD4 T cells after COVID-19. Study-wide results and caveats: Convalescent patients' vaccine-specific clones were spike mono-reactive in 304 of 307 cases.

With the Oncomine TCR Beta short-read assay, DNA from cultured CD4+ T cells was sequenced. From the PCR reads, TCRdb called clonotypes with MiXCR, one entry per CDR3 protein. The data show 20,000 to 25,000 distinct CDR3 sequences, 45% to 55% seen once. Time point specified: late sampling 161 to 241 days after vaccination in a few convalescent patients. Treatment: roughly 10-day PBMC culture with coronavirus spike peptide pools or control peptides (ViraFEST assay). The germline gives CDR1 MNHNS, CDR2 SASEGT. The CDR3 spans 16 residues. Losses at the gene ends were 8 bases for V and 2 bases for J; bases not matched to a gene: 6.

This clonotype was sampled from a human donor who had recovered from COVID-19. Sequenced here: CD4+ T cells from blood, cultured in vitro, sampled about 7 months after SARS-CoV-2 vaccination. This chain links TRBV6-1 with TRBJ2-1, with 13 positions matching TRBD2. The CDR3 reads CASRGLAGVTYNEQFF. The CDR3 nucleotides are TGTGCCAGCCGTGGACTAGCGGGAGTGACCTACAATGAGCAGTTCTTC.